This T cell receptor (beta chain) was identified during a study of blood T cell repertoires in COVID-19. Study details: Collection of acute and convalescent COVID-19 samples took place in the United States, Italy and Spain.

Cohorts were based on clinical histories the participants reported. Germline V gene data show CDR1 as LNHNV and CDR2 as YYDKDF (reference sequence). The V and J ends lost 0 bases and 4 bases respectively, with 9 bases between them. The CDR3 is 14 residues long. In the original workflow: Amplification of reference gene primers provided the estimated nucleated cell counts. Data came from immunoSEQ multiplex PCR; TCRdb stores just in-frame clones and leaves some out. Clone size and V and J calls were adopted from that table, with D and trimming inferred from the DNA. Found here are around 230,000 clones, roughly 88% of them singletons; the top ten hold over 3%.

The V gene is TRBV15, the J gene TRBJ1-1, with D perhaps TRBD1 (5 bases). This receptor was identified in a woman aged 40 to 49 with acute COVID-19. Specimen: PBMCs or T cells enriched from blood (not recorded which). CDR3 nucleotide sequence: TGTGCCACCAGCAGAGAGGGGGGGAGCACTGAAGCTTTCTTT. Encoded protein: CATSREGGSTEAFF.